Listed below are T cell receptor beta chains from one sample, sequenced in a study of Tregs in tolerant kidney transplant recipients. The data were produced by immunoSEQ multiplex PCR, yet TCRdb's version contains in-frame clones alone and is incomplete. The table includes tens of thousands of clones, around 90% detected once. The sequencing here drew on CD4+ T cells from blood, taken before the transplant. All receptors derive from a human donor who received a combined kidney and bone marrow transplant. The CDR3 runs from the conserved cysteine through the conserved F or W. The D gene is left open where the match is weak. Expanded clones get a size class; other rows say once, few or many, or leave the size out.

abundance	d_gene	v_gene	j_gene	CDR3nt	CDR3aa
NA	NA	TRBV10-3	TRBJ1-2	TGTGCCACCCGGCAGGGCGAGGATTATGGCTACACCTTC	CATRQGEDYGYTF
NA	NA	TRBV4-1	TRBJ1-4	TGCGCCAGCAGCCAAACAGTGGGTGAAAAACTGTTTTTT	CASSQTVGEKLFF
NA	TRBD2	TRBV7-2	TRBJ2-1	TGTGCCAGCAGCTTAGTGTCCTTGACTAGCGGGACGCCAGGAGGGGAGCAGTTCTTC	CASSLVSLTSGTPGGEQFF
NA	TRBD2	TRBV4-2	TRBJ2-1	TGTGCCAGCAGCCAAGTATCTGGACTAGTAGGAAATGAGCAGTTCTTC	CASSQVSGLVGNEQFF
NA	NA	TRBV27	TRBJ2-7	TGTGCCAGCAGTCCCCGACAGGACCCATACGAGCAGTACTTC	CASSPRQDPYEQYF
NA	TRBD1	TRBV2	TRBJ1-5	TGTGCCAGCAGTCCGGACAGGGGTAATCAGCCCCAGCATTTT	CASSPDRGNQPQHF
NA	NA	TRBV28	TRBJ2-7	TGTGCCAGCAGACAGGGTTACGAGCAGTACTTC	CASRQGYEQYF
NA	NA	TRBV29-1	TRBJ2-7	TGCAGCGTTGGGCGGGACTCCTACGAGCAGTACTTC	CSVGRDSYEQYF
NA	NA	TRBV27	TRBJ2-7	TGTGCCAGCAGTTTCGGGGTAGCCTACGAGCAGTACTTC	CASSFGVAYEQYF
once	TRBD2	TRBV4-2	TRBJ2-1	TGTGCCAGCAGCCCCGCCCTGAGGAGCGGGGGAGACAATGAGCAGTTCTTC	CASSPALRSGGDNEQFF
NA	TRBD1	TRBV2	TRBJ2-5	TGTGCCAGCAGACGCCTCCTGACAGGGGAAGAGACCCAGTACTTC	CASRRLLTGEETQYF
NA	NA	TRBV7-3	TRBJ2-2	TGTGCCAGCACCAGTGGCGGGGCGGGGACCGGGGAGCTGTTTTTT	CASTSGGAGTGELFF
NA	TRBD1	TRBV18	TRBJ2-7	TGTGCCAGCTCACCACCGACAGGGCTTTCGTACGAGCAGTACTTC	CASSPPTGLSYEQYF
NA	NA	TRBV2	TRBJ1-1	TGTGCCAGCAGTGACAGGGACACTGAAGCTTTCTTT	CASSDRDTEAFF
NA	NA	TRBV5-1	TRBJ2-3	TGCGCCAGCAGCTTGTCGGGGGGCGGGAGTCCAGATACGCAGTATTTT	CASSLSGGGSPDTQYF
NA	NA	TRBV7-9	TRBJ1-4	TGTGCCAGCAGCGTTGGGGGGAGTGAAAAACTGTTTTTT	CASSVGGSEKLFF
few	TRBD2	TRBV9	TRBJ2-3	TGTGCCAGCAGCGTAGTCGGGGGGAGCGGCGGCACAGATACGCAGTATTTT	CASSVVGGSGGTDTQYF
NA	NA	TRBV7-3	TRBJ2-2	TGTGCCAGCAGCACCACGGACACCGGGGAGCTGTTTTTT	CASSTTDTGELFF
NA	TRBD1	TRBV19	TRBJ1-1	TGTGCCAGTACAGGGGGGCCGGGTCTAGAGAGGACTGAAGCTTTCTTT	CASTGGPGLERTEAFF
NA	NA	TRBV19	TRBJ2-1	TGTGCCAGTAGTATAGGGTCCGGGACAAGACCCTACAATGAGCAGTTCTTC	CASSIGSGTRPYNEQFF
NA	NA	TRBV27	TRBJ2-3	TGTGCCAGCAGTTTTGTGTCGAGCACAGATACGCAGTATTTT	CASSFVSSTDTQYF
once	NA	TRBV12-2	TRBJ2-7	TGTGCAAGTCGCTTATCTTATAGGGCTAGCGGGGCTCTCAAGGCGTGCGAGCAGTACTTC	CASRLSYRASGALKACEQYF
once	NA	TRBV28	TRBJ1-1	TGTGCCAGCAGTTTAAGTGGCACCGGGGTGAGCACTGAAGCTTTCTTT	CASSLSGTGVSTEAFF
NA	NA	TRBV15	TRBJ1-2	TGTGCCACCAGCAGTTTTCAGGCGACTAACTATGGCTACACCTTC	CATSSFQATNYGYTF
NA	NA	TRBV10-2	TRBJ1-5	TGCGCCAGCACAGGGGCGATCGGCAATCAGCCCCAGCATTTT	CASTGAIGNQPQHF
NA	TRBD1	TRBV19	TRBJ2-3	TGTGCCAGTAGTGTCGACAGGGCTAGCACAGATACGCAGTATTTT	CASSVDRASTDTQYF
once	NA	TRBV4-1	TRBJ2-2	TGCGCCAGCAGCCCTGGACGAGGAGGTCTCACCGGGGAGCTGTTTTTT	CASSPGRGGLTGELFF
NA	TRBD1	TRBV7-2	TRBJ2-5	TGTGCCAGCAGCCGGGACAGACAAGAGACCCAGTACTTC	CASSRDRQETQYF
NA	NA	TRBV7-8	TRBJ2-7	TGTGCCAGCAGCTTAGCGCTGGCAGGTGGCTCCTACGAGCAGTACTTC	CASSLALAGGSYEQYF
NA	NA	TRBV28	TRBJ1-1	TGTGCCAGCAGTTCCACAGGGCGGCGAACTGAAGCTTTCTTT	CASSSTGRRTEAFF
NA	TRBD2	TRBV30	TRBJ2-1	TGTGCCTGGAGCCCCAGCGGGAGAAGCTACAATGAGCAGTTCTTC	CAWSPSGRSYNEQFF
NA	NA	TRBV6-5	TRBJ2-1	TGTGCCAGCAGTTTAGCGGTGAGCTCCTACAATGAGCAGTTCTTC	CASSLAVSSYNEQFF
once	NA	TRBV18	TRBJ2-5	TGTGCCAGCTCAGCTTTAGACAGACAAGAGACCCAGTACTTC	CASSALDRQETQYF
medium-sized	TRBD2	TRBV4-3	TRBJ2-7	TGCGCCAGCAGCCAAGATTGGGCTAGCGGGAGGGGATACGAGCAGTACTTC	CASSQDWASGRGYEQYF
NA	TRBD2	TRBV29-1	TRBJ2-7	TGCAGCGTCGGCCGACTAGCGGGCCTCTCCTACGAGCAGTACTTC	CSVGRLAGLSYEQYF
NA	NA	TRBV4-3	TRBJ1-1	TGCGCCAGCAGCCAAGATTGGCGAACAGTTGAAGCTTTCTTT	CASSQDWRTVEAFF
NA	NA	TRBV15	TRBJ2-7	TGTGCCACCAGCAGAGAGTCCCTCTACGAGCAGTACTTC	CATSRESLYEQYF
NA	NA	TRBV2	TRBJ1-4	TGTGCCAGCAGTGATCCCAGGCGTAATGAAAAACTGTTTTTT	CASSDPRRNEKLFF
NA	NA	TRBV28	TRBJ1-1	TGTGCCAGCAGTTCGGGGAGCAACACTGAAGCTTTCTTT	CASSSGSNTEAFF